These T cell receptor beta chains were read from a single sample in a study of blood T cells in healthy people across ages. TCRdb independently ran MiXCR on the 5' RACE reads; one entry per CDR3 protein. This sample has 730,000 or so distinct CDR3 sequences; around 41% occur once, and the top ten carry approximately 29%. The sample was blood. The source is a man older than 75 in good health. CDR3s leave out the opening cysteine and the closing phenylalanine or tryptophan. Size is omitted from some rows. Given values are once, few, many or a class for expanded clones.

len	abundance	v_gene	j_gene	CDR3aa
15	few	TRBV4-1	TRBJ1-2	ASSQSTGASYVGGYT
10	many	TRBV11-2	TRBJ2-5	ASSPDQETQY
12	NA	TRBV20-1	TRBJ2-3	SAPALTSTDTQY
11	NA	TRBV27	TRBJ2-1	ASSLQRRDEQF
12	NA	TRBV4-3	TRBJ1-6	ASSQTEHNSPLH
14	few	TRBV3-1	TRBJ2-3	ASSQQVGGGTDTQY
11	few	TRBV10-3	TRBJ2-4	AISGTGGRIQY
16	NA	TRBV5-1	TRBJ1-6	ASSSAAGTGLGNSPLH
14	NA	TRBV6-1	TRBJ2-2	ASKEGLLEGTGELF
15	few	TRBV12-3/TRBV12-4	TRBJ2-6	ASSLGQGALGANVLT
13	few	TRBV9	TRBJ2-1	ASSVGIEAYNEQF
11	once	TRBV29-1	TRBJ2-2	SAPGENTGELF
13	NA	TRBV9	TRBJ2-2	ASSVGFLGTGELF
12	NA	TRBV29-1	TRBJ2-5	SASLGQGNNEQY
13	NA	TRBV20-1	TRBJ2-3	SAAGVLGPWDTQY
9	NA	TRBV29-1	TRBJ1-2	SAQSFGGYT
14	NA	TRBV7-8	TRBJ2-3	ASSRDAQLGTDTQY
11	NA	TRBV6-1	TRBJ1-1	ASSRNMNTEAF
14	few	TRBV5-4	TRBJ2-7	ASSPSPGETYYEQY
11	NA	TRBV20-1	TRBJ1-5	SARQGGGQPQH
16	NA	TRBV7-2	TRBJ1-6	ASSHPSTQGIGNSPLH
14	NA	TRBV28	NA	ASSSPREGQGYEQY
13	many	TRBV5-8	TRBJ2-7	ASSKNGQPTYEQY
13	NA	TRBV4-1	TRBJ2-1	ASSQDQGTINEQF